This entry concerns a single T cell receptor (beta chain). Its antigen is not identified. The record originates from a study of T cell responses to AZD1222 COVID-19 vaccine. Findings of the study overall: No repertoire was sampled before or during the peak T cell response, only after it. Clonal diversity was possibly underestimated; the donors were predominantly white British and more often female. Vaccine-associated CD4 TCRs spanned spike, dominant at 160-218 and 743-854. Reportedly, nearly half the spike-specific TCRs target unmutated variant regions.

Produced via immunoSEQ multiplex PCR; TCRdb's table is partial and in-frame only. The table shows about 120,000 clones, with about 87% occurring only once. Germline V lookup: CDR1 SNHLY, CDR2 FYNNEI. The CDR3 has 14 amino acids. Between the trimmed V and J ends, which lost 2 bases and 7 bases, there was a span of 14 bases. The sequence was collected from an adult in good health. The material sequenced was peripheral blood, taken on day 0 of AZD1222 vaccination. J is TRBJ1-2 and V is TRBV2, with unresolved D. DNA for the CDR3: TGTGCCAGCAGTGAATGGAGGGAAAGTGGTGGCTACACCTTC. Protein: CASSEWRESGGYTF.